These 23 T cell receptor beta chains were all obtained from the same sample, sequenced in a study of T-cell memory formation after mild COVID-19. Each CDR3 protein gets one entry after TCRdb re-called the 5' RACE reads with MiXCR. Here the sample spans hundreds of thousands of distinct CDR3 sequences, roughly 15% being singletons. The sequenced material came from PBMCs or a T cell subset sorted from them (not recorded which). Every receptor here comes from a man aged 18 to 30 who had mild COVID-19 (a few samples of this study predate the infection). Cell type and time point are not known.

The rearrangement joins TRBV7-6 to TRBJ1-5, with D tentatively TRBD1 (5 bases). Germline assignment: CDR1 SGHVS and CDR2 FNYEAQ. Trimming left V 5 bases short and J 3 bases short, with 14 bases between. This CDR3 spans 15 amino acids. CDR3 loop: CASSLGGPINQPQHF. The CDR3 DNA follows: TGTGCCAGCAGCCTCGGGGGACCGATCAATCAGCCCCAGCATTTT. Filled out from reference TRBV7-6 and TRBJ1-5, the complete variable domain reads GAGVSQSPRYKVTKRGQDVALRCDPISGHVSLYWYRQALGQGPEFLTYFNYEAQQDKSGLPNDRFSAERPEGSISTLTIQRTEQRDSAMYRCASSLGGPINQPQHFGDGTRLSIL.

This clonotype was counted only a few times. V usage is TRBV20-1 and J usage is TRBJ2-7; D gene unclear. V gave up 0 bases and J gave up 1 base, with 7 bases separating them. CDR1 DFQATT and CDR2 SNEGSKA come from the germline V gene (reference sequence). The CDR3 has 13 amino acids. The CDR3 sequence: CSARDPGSYEQYV. CDR3 nucleotides: TGCAGTGCTAGAGATCCTGGTTCCTACGAGCAGTACGTC.

The V and J genes are TRBV7-2 and TRBJ2-7; D might be TRBD1 or TRBD2, each matching 5 bases. Germline CDR1 SGHTA, CDR2 FQGNSA. This CDR3 region has 14 residues. V lost 8 bases and J 6 bases, leaving 20 bases between the germline ends. CDR3 region: CASRLDGGIGEQYV. The CDR3 DNA reads TGTGCCAGCCGCCTCGATGGGGGAATTGGCGAGCAGTACGTC.

In this sample, this clonotype turned up a few times. This chain links TRBV6-5 with TRBJ2-5; weak D call: TRBD2 (6 bases). V shed 0 bases and J shed 5 bases, with 10 bases lying between them. Looked up from germline, CDR1 is MNHEY and CDR2 is SVGAGI. The CDR3 is 14 residues long. This CDR3 is CASSYSFRGETQYF. CDR3 in DNA: TGTGCCAGCAGTTACTCGTTTCGGGGGGAGACCCAGTACTTC.

The rearrangement uses TRBV5-6 and TRBJ1-2; D gene uncertain. Looked up from germline, CDR1 is SGHDT and CDR2 is YYEEEE. The germline V and J ends were trimmed by 0 bases and 3 bases, with 9 bases remaining between them. This CDR3 contains 14 residues. CDR3 protein: CASSLAGSDYGYTF. For the CDR3, the DNA is TGTGCCAGCAGCTTGGCGGGTAGTGACTATGGCTACACCTTC.

This chain links TRBV7-9 with TRBJ1-6; D is ambiguous. The germline gives CDR1 SEHNR, CDR2 FQNEAQ (reference sequence). The length of the CDR3 is 12 residues. Trimming left V 1 base short and J 14 bases short, with 9 bases between. CDR3 region: CASSLGGSSLHF. The CDR3 DNA reads as TGTGCCAGCAGCTTAGGAGGGAGCTCCCTCCACTTT.

The chain uses TRBV20-1 and TRBJ1-1; perhaps TRBD1 as D (6 bases). The CDR3 contains 12 residues. V lost 3 bases, J lost 8 bases, and 13 bases lay in between. Germline CDR1 reads DFQATT; CDR2 reads SNEGSKA (reference sequence). This CDR3 is CSASEGGLEAFF. The CDR3 nucleotides are TGCAGTGCTAGTGAGGGGGGCTTGGAAGCTTTCTTT.

The chain couples TRBV2 to TRBJ2-3; maybe TRBD2 (5 bases). Germline CDR1 is SNHLY and CDR2 is FYNNEI. The CDR3 loop spans 14 amino acids. The ends were cut back, 5 bases at V and 4 bases at J, with 13 bases in the middle. CDR3 coding DNA: TGTGCCAGCAGTATAGCGACTGGGTCAGATACGCAGTATTTT. Translating gives CASSIATGSDTQYF.

The sample holds a few counts of this clonotype. This rearrangement joins TRBV7-8 to TRBJ2-1, with 8 nucleotides matching TRBD2. The V segment lost 5 bases and the J segment 0 bases; nucleotides outside the gene matches: 6. CDR3 size: 16 residues. Germline CDR1 SGHVS, CDR2 FQNEAQ. DNA for the CDR3: TGTGCCAGCAGCAGAGGGAGCGGGAGCTCCTACAATGAGCAGTTCTTC. Translated: CASSRGSGSSYNEQFF. The variable domain in full, with the rest retrieved from reference TRBV7-8 and TRBJ2-1, is GAGVSQSPRYKVAKRGQDVALRCDPISGHVSLFWYQQALGQGPEFLTYFQNEAQLDKSGLPSDRFFAERPEGSVSTLKIQRTQQEDSAVYLCASSRGSGSSYNEQFFGPGTRLTVL.

V usage is TRBV7-8 and J usage is TRBJ2-2; perhaps D is TRBD1 or TRBD2 (5 bases each). The germline V gene has CDR1 SGHVS and CDR2 FQNEAQ. The CDR3 runs 17 residues. The V and J ends lost 3 bases and 5 bases respectively, with 19 bases between them. The chain's CDR3 is CASSFNILRGRTGELFF. CDR3 bases: TGTGCCAGCAGCTTTAATATCCTACGGGGCCGGACCGGGGAGCTGTTTTTT.

The chain links TRBV7-2 to TRBJ1-2; D ambiguous. The CDR3 extends over 13 amino acids. Per the germline V gene, CDR1 is SGHTA and CDR2 is FQGNSA. Trimming removed 1 base from V and 6 bases from J, with 9 bases in between. DNA of the CDR3: TGTGCCAGCAGCTTAGGAGTGGGTCATGGCTACACCTTC. Translating it yields CASSLGVGHGYTF.

The V and J genes are TRBV27 and TRBJ1-1; no definite D call. V shed 2 bases and J shed 5 bases, with 12 bases lying between them. The CDR3 has 14 amino acids. The germline V gene has CDR1 MNHEY and CDR2 SMNVEV (reference sequence). The CDR3: CASSLAFAGTEAFF. CDR3 nucleotides: TGTGCCAGCAGTTTAGCTTTTGCCGGGACTGAAGCTTTCTTT.

The chain couples TRBV6-5 to TRBJ1-5, with a possible D match to TRBD1 (5 bases). The CDR3 contains 14 residues. V was shortened by 5 bases and J by 3 bases, with 11 bases between the two germline ends. Germline CDR1 is MNHEY and CDR2 is SVGAGI. The CDR3 region is CASSNRGVNQPQHF. DNA for the CDR3: TGTGCCAGCAGTAACCGGGGCGTCAATCAGCCCCAGCATTTT.

The CDR3 here is CASSATTGGNYEQYF. The CDR3, as DNA: TGTGCCAGCAGTGCCACAACAGGGGGCAACTACGAGCAGTACTTC. The chain carries TRBV6-2 or TRBV6-3 and TRBJ2-7; 9 positions agree with TRBD1. The CDR3 extends over 15 amino acids. Germline V gives CDR1 MNHEY, CDR2 SVGEGT. Trimming removed 5 bases from V and 3 bases from J; junction bases left unmatched: 8.

This clonotype has just a few counts. The chain has TRBV5-1 and TRBJ2-1, with D perhaps matching TRBD1 (5 bases). CDR1 is SGHRS and CDR2 is YFSETQ in the germline V gene. Trimming pared 4 bases from V and 0 bases from J, leaving 11 bases between. This CDR3 contains 15 residues. The CDR3 nucleotides read TGCGCCAGCAGCATGACAGTCTCCTCCTACAATGAGCAGTTCTTC. Translation gives CASSMTVSSYNEQFF.

The rearrangement uses TRBV10-3 and TRBJ1-5; no firm D call. The V end lost 6 bases, the J end lost 4 bases, and 10 bases lay between the germline ends. Germline CDR1 and CDR2: ENHRY and SYGVKD. This CDR3 contains 13 residues. The CDR3 is CAIRAVENQPQHF. The DNA for the CDR3 is TGTGCCATCAGGGCGGTCGAGAATCAGCCCCAGCATTTT.

The V call is TRBV19, the J call TRBJ1-1, with a weak D call TRBD1 (6 bases). This CDR3 region has 13 residues. Germline assignment: CDR1 LNHDA and CDR2 SQIVND (reference sequence). V lost 4 bases and J lost 11, with 17 bases in between. CDR3 DNA sequence: TGTGCCAGTAGTACCCCGGACAGACTGAAGGCTTTCTTT. Translation: CASSTPDRLKAFF. The entire variable domain, with the rest obtained from reference TRBV19 and TRBJ1-1, is as follows: DGGITQSPKYLFRKEGQNVTLSCEQNLNHDAMYWYRQDPGQGLRLIYYSQIVNDFQKGDIAEGYSVSREKKESFPLTVTSAQKNPTAFYLCASSTPDRLKAFFGQGTRLTVV.

This clonotype was observed a few times. The V gene is TRBV4-3, the J gene TRBJ2-3, with D maybe TRBD2 (6 bases). Trimming shortened V by 0 bases and J by 3 bases, and 16 bases separated the two germline ends. Germline values: CDR1 LGHNA, CDR2 YSLEER. This CDR3 comprises 17 residues. In nucleotides, the CDR3 is TGCGCCAGCAGCCAAGATGGCCGGGGCGGAGGGACAGATACGCAGTATTTT. This codes for CASSQDGRGGGTDTQYF.

At least ten counts were recorded for this clonotype. The V and J genes are TRBV5-1 and TRBJ2-2; the match to TRBD2 covers 7 bases. Trimming removed 0 bases from V and 4 bases from J; junction bases left unmatched: 3. This CDR3 has 15 amino acids. Germline-derived CDR1 and CDR2 are SGHRS and YFSETQ. The CDR3 coding sequence is TGCGCCAGCAGCTTGGCTAGCGGCGGCACCGGGGAGCTGTTTTTT. Its translation is CASSLASGGTGELFF.

This clonotype was found a few times. The V call is TRBV4-3, the J call TRBJ1-2; D is unclear. Germline loops: CDR1 LGHNA, CDR2 YSLEER. CDR3 length: 13 amino acids. Trimming cost V 1 base and J 4 bases, with 7 bases left between them. CDR3 sequence: CASSQGTSYGYTF. CDR3 bases: TGCGCCAGCAGCCAAGGGACTTCCTATGGCTACACCTTC.

This sequence joins TRBV15 and TRBJ2-6; D is uncertain. This CDR3 has 17 residues. The germline gives CDR1 LNHNV, CDR2 YYDKDF (reference sequence). Deletions cut 4 bases from V and 5 bases from J, with 18 bases between. The CDR3, as DNA: TGTGCCACCAGCATGTATGGCCCCCCTAACTGGGCCAACGTCCTGACTTTC. Encoded protein: CATSMYGPPNWANVLTF.

This clonotype appeared many times. The chain uses TRBV6-2 or TRBV6-3 and TRBJ2-7; a weak D match, TRBD2 (5 bases). The V end was cut by 0 bases, the J end by 6 bases, with 21 bases between. Germline V lookup: CDR1 MNHEY, CDR2 SVGEGT. This CDR3 has 17 residues. The CDR3 DNA is TGTGCCAGCAGTTACTCGATCTCGGCTCTAGAGGGCCCCGAGCAGTACTTC. Residues: CASSYSISALEGPEQYF.

A few counts support this clonotype. The rearrangement links TRBV2 to TRBJ2-5; D ambiguous. Germline V gives CDR1 SNHLY, CDR2 FYNNEI. V lost 5 bases to trimming and J lost 0 bases, with 7 bases between them. This CDR3 region has 13 residues. The CDR3 loop is CASSQEYQETQYF. Here the CDR3 DNA reads TGTGCCAGCAGTCAGGAGTACCAAGAGACCCAGTACTTC.